The clone carrying this TCR beta chain was picked up a small number of times. The antigen is unknown. This entry belongs to a study of T-cell memory formation after mild COVID-19. Study-wide points: Memory cells collected pre-infection included some clones that later responded, suggesting cross-reactive memory joined.

CDR1 and CDR2 from the germline V gene are SEHNR and FQNEAQ (reference sequence). Trimming removed 7 bases from V and 7 bases from J; junction bases left unmatched: 8. The CDR3 has 13 amino acids. It was 5'RACE with constant-segment primers that produced the TCR alpha and TCR beta cDNA libraries, which carried sample barcodes and UMIs. MiXCR was run by TCRdb on the 5' RACE reads, yielding one entry per CDR3 protein. The data contain fewer than 700,000 distinct CDR3 sequences, less than 25% of them seen just once; the ten biggest clones take up roughly 8.1%. This sequence joins TRBV7-9 and TRBJ2-7; 9 positions match TRBD1. Source material: PBMCs or a T cell subset sorted from them (not recorded which). The receptor's source is an adult woman who had mild COVID-19 (a few samples of this study predate the infection). Cell type and time point are not known. CDR3 region: CASTRDRAREQYF. The CDR3 bases are TGTGCCAGCACCCGGGACAGGGCGAGGGAGCAGTACTTC. Full variable domain (rest looked up from reference TRBV7-9 and TRBJ2-7): DTGVSQNPRHKITKRGQNVTFRCDPISEHNRLYWYRQTLGQGPEFLTYFQNEAQLEKSRLLSDRFSAERPKGSFSTLEIQRTEQGDSAMYLCASTRDRAREQYFGPGTRLTVT.